The TCR beta chain under discussion was sequenced for a study of human T cells and chemical hapten exposure. MiXCR, run by TCRdb on the RACE reads, gives a single entry per CDR3 protein. This table holds approximately 60,000 distinct CDR3 sequences, more than 8% found once. This clonotype was seen repeatedly, ten times or more. The antigen is unknown. Time point: pre-sensitization, week 0. Indicated treatment: therapeutic diphenylcyclopropenone sensitization with weekly scalp DPC. Trimming pared 3 bases from V and 7 bases from J, leaving 7 bases between. Germline values: CDR1 WNHNN, CDR2 SYGVQD (reference sequence). This CDR3 contains 12 residues. Study results and caveats: Compared to controls, expanded TCRs made significantly more large clusters of similar CDR3s.

Sample: whole blood, taken in connection with sensitization to the hapten diphenylcyclopropenone (DPC). The TCR was taken from a man between 40 and 49 years old with alopecia areata. Some clones in this sample may be carry-over from other donors' samples. The rearrangement uses TRBV10-1 and TRBJ2-1; no clear D gene. The DNA for the CDR3 is TGCGCCAGCAGTGACAGAACTAATGAGCAGTTCTTC. Translation: CASSDRTNEQFF.